Included here is one T cell receptor beta chain sequence, with context. The sample is drawn from a study of control samples from healthy donors and cancer patients. Profiling relied on immunoSEQ multiplex PCR, and the TCRdb table lists in-frame clones only, not all of them. The table records more than 100,000 clones, roughly 90% of them present only once. CDR1 is SGHRS and CDR2 is YFSETQ in the germline V gene. V was cut by 4 bases and J by 5 bases, with 15 bases left in between. The CDR3 extends over 14 amino acids. This TCR came from a man between 50 and 59 years old with head and neck cancer. The chain couples TRBV5-1 to TRBJ2-5, with a weak D call TRBD1 (6 bases). Sequenced material: PBMCs. The CDR3 bases are TGCGCCAGCAGCGACACAGGGACCGGGGAGACCCAGTACTTC. The encoded protein is CASSDTGTGETQYF.